These 20 T cell receptor beta chains came from one sample sequenced in a study of cytomegalovirus exposure and HLA in healthy donors. This PCR relied on a set of 60 Vbeta primers and 13 Jbeta primers. Method: immunoSEQ multiplex PCR; TCRdb's copy keeps in-frame clones and lacks some. The sample lists about 150,000 clones; approximately 74% were seen once. The sample consisted of PBMCs. The receptors stem from a young man in good health and CMV-seronegative.

The chain is built from TRBV5-1 and TRBJ2-5, with 10 nucleotides matching TRBD1. This CDR3 has 15 amino acids. With 0 bases clipped from V and 11 bases from J, the junction kept 10 bases outside the gene matches. Germline V lookup: CDR1 SGHRS, CDR2 YFSETQ. In DNA form, the CDR3 reads TGCGCCAGCAGCTTGGGGTGGACAGGGGGAGAAGGGCAGTACTTC. It is translated as CASSLGWTGGEGQYF.

In its sample, this clone was seen many times. The chain couples TRBV19 to TRBJ1-5; D might be TRBD1 (6 bases). CDR3 size: 15 residues. Trimming took off 6 bases at V and 0 bases at J, with 12 bases between the two ends. Germline CDR1 and CDR2: LNHDA and SQIVND (reference sequence). For the CDR3, the DNA is TGTGCCAGTAGGGAGGACAGTGTTAGCAATCAGCCCCAGCATTTT. Translating it yields CASREDSVSNQPQHF.

The genes are TRBV5-1 and TRBJ2-1, with D possibly being TRBD1 (5 bases). CDR1 SGHRS and CDR2 YFSETQ come from the germline V gene. CDR3 size: 14 residues. The V gene lost 5 bases and the J gene lost 7 bases, with 16 bases spanning the gap. CDR3 in DNA: TGCGCCAGCAGACAGGACACTCACGGGAATGAGCAGTTCTTC. Amino acids: CASRQDTHGNEQFF.

V usage is TRBV15 and J usage is TRBJ2-3; 9 bases align to TRBD1. V shed 5 bases and J 2 bases; nucleotides not matched to a gene: 8. The CDR3 contains 16 residues. Germline CDR1 LNHNV, CDR2 YYDKDF (reference sequence). The CDR3 protein is CATSAYRGQVTDTQYF. In DNA form, the CDR3 reads TGTGCCACCAGCGCCTACAGGGGGCAGGTCACAGATACGCAGTATTTT.

This sequence joins TRBV5-1 and TRBJ2-7; 7 bases match TRBD2. Germline-derived CDR1 and CDR2 are SGHRS and YFSETQ. V trimming: 0 bases; J trimming: 2 bases; junction bases outside the gene matches: 8. The CDR3 totals 16 residues. The CDR3 nucleotides read TGCGCCAGCAGCTTGGCGAAGCGGGGCGGGACCTACGAGCAGTACTTC. Its translation is CASSLAKRGGTYEQYF. Drawing the rest from reference TRBV5-1 and TRBJ2-7, the complete variable domain is KAGVTQTPRYLIKTRGQQVTLSCSPISGHRSVSWYQQTPGQGLQFLFEYFSETQRNKGNFPGRFSGRQFSNSRSEMNVSTLELGDSALYLCASSLAKRGGTYEQYFGPGTRLTVT.

The V gene is TRBV30, the J gene TRBJ2-7; TRBD1 might be the D (5 bases). This CDR3 comprises 12 residues. The germline CDR1 and CDR2 sequences are GTSNPN and SVGIG (reference sequence). With 3 bases removed from V and 6 bases from J, the gap between germline ends came to 12 bases. The CDR3 bases are TGTGCCTGGAGGAGAACAGGCGGCGAGCAGTACTTC. It translates to CAWRRTGGEQYF.

This chain joins TRBV7-2 and TRBJ1-2, with a possible D match to TRBD1 (6 bases). Germline V gene lookup returns CDR1 SGHTA and CDR2 FQGNSA. This CDR3 region has 15 residues. The V end lost 4 bases, the J end lost 1 base, and 13 bases lay between the germline ends. The CDR3 loop is CASSSRTANNYGYTF. CDR3 DNA sequence: TGTGCCAGCAGCTCACGGACAGCCAATAACTATGGCTACACCTTC.

Concerning this clone itself: The same CDR3 can be traced to other DNA sequences in this sample. The chain joins TRBV7-2 to TRBJ2-5; TRBD1 agrees at 11 bases. This CDR3 has 14 amino acids. V was pared by 5 bases and J by 5 bases, with 4 bases of the junction left unmatched. The V gene's germline CDR1 is SGHTA and CDR2 FQGNSA. For the CDR3, the DNA is TGTGCCAGCAGCCTCGGGACAGGGGGGGAGACCCAGTACTTC. Protein product: CASSLGTGGETQYF.

The chain carries TRBV14 and TRBJ2-7, with 7 bases aligning to TRBD1. V lost 4 bases, J lost 2 bases, and 8 bases stayed unmatched. Germline CDR1 reads SGHDN; CDR2 reads FVKESK. The CDR3 extends over 15 amino acids. The CDR3 here is CASSPTGTVAYEQYF. The CDR3 nucleotides read TGTGCCAGCAGCCCCACCGGGACAGTTGCCTACGAGCAGTACTTC.

The V and J genes are TRBV5-8 and TRBJ1-1; 10 positions match TRBD1. The CDR3 loop spans 15 amino acids. V lost 4 bases and J lost 1; bases outside the gene matches: 4. Germline lookup yields CDR1 SGHTS and CDR2 YDEGEE. The CDR3 reads CASSVGQGGNTEAFF. For the CDR3, the DNA is TGTGCCAGCAGCGTAGGACAGGGGGGGAACACTGAAGCTTTCTTT.

V usage is TRBV4-1 and J usage is TRBJ2-1; possible D gene TRBD2, 5 bases. Trimming removed 0 bases at V and 4 bases at J, with 10 bases between. The CDR3 spans 15 residues. CDR1 MGHRA and CDR2 YSYEKL come from the germline V gene. CDR3: CASSQDTGIYNEQFF. Written as DNA, the CDR3 is TGCGCCAGCAGCCAAGACACGGGAATATACAATGAGCAGTTCTTC.

The chain recombines TRBV28 with TRBJ1-4; D is undetermined. CDR1 is MDHEN, CDR2 SYDVKM, per germline. V shed 6 bases and J shed 7 bases, with 9 bases lying between them. The CDR3 is made up of 12 amino acids. The chain's CDR3 is CASSQVGEKLFF. CDR3 bases: TGTGCCAGCAGCCAGGTTGGTGAAAAACTGTTTTTT.

The V call is TRBV30, the J call TRBJ2-7; D might be TRBD1 (7 bases). CDR1 and CDR2 (germline): GTSNPN, SVGIG (reference sequence). Trimming removed 3 bases from V and 4 bases from J, with 16 bases in between. This CDR3 spans 14 amino acids. CDR3 DNA: TGTGCCTGGAGCCGGGAGACAGGGCGATACGAGCAGTACTTC. Its protein is CAWSRETGRYEQYF.

The rearrangement uses TRBV5-1 and TRBJ2-3, with 13 positions matching TRBD2. CDR3 length: 16 amino acids. Trimming cost V 1 base and J 3 bases; bases outside gene matches: 2. Germline assignment: CDR1 SGHRS and CDR2 YFSETQ. CDR3 coding DNA: TGCGCCAGCAGCTTGCGGGGACTAGCGGGGACAGATACGCAGTATTTT. Protein sequence: CASSLRGLAGTDTQYF.

V is TRBV5-1 and J is TRBJ1-2, with no clear D. There are 14 residues in the CDR3. The germline V gene encodes CDR1 SGHRS and CDR2 YFSETQ. V gave up 0 bases and J gave up 5 bases, with 11 bases separating them. CDR3 nucleotide sequence: TGCGCCAGCAGCTTGGGGCAGGCGATTTATGGCTACACCTTC. This encodes CASSLGQAIYGYTF.

The chain recombines TRBV27 with TRBJ1-1; 7 bases match TRBD1. V shed 2 bases and J 4 bases; nucleotides not matched to a gene: 13. The CDR3 has 17 amino acids. The germline CDR1 and CDR2 sequences are MNHEY and SMNVEV (reference sequence). The CDR3 nucleotides are TGTGCCAGCAGTTTAAGCAGGTCGGACAGGACGGGCACTGAAGCTTTCTTT. Its translation is CASSLSRSDRTGTEAFF.

The chain carries TRBV14 and TRBJ2-3, with D perhaps matching TRBD1 (6 bases). CDR1 and CDR2 (germline): SGHDN, FVKESK. The CDR3 is 14 amino acids. V lost 7 bases, J lost 2 bases, and 13 bases lay in between. This CDR3 reads CASKTGQLTDTQYF. The CDR3 DNA reads TGTGCCAGCAAGACAGGCCAACTCACAGATACGCAGTATTTT. Filled out from reference TRBV14 and TRBJ2-3, the complete variable domain reads EAGVTQFPSHSVIEKGQTVTLRCDPISGHDNLYWYRRVMGKEIKFLLHFVKESKQDESGMPNNRFLAERTGGTYSTLKVQPAELEDSGVYFCASKTGQLTDTQYFGPGTRLTVL.

This clone appeared once. This rearrangement joins TRBV5-6 to TRBJ2-7; maybe TRBD2 (6 bases). Trimming pared 3 bases from V and 6 bases from J, leaving 10 bases between. This CDR3 spans 12 amino acids. The germline gives CDR1 SGHDT, CDR2 YYEEEE. This CDR3 is CASSSGLCEQYF. In nucleotides, the CDR3 is TGTGCCAGCAGCTCAGGACTATGCGAGCAGTACTTC.

The chain links TRBV30 to TRBJ1-6; TRBD1 agrees at 8 bases. The CDR3 is made up of 15 amino acids. Trimming removed 2 bases from V and 7 bases from J; junction bases left unmatched: 7. Germline values: CDR1 GTSNPN, CDR2 SVGIG (reference sequence). The DNA for the CDR3 is TGTGCCTGGAGTAACGACAGGGGCGGCAATTCACCCCTCCACTTT. Translated, it gives CAWSNDRGGNSPLHF.

The CDR3 region is CASSLGPGTPNTEAFF. The DNA of the CDR3 is TGTGCCAGCAGTTTAGGTCCCGGGACACCGAACACTGAAGCTTTCTTT. The chain links TRBV28 to TRBJ1-1, with a weak D call TRBD1 (6 bases). Trimming pared 2 bases from V and 1 base from J, leaving 14 bases between. Germline CDR1 is MDHEN and CDR2 is SYDVKM. The CDR3 covers 16 residues.